The 6 T cell receptor beta chains presented below share a single source sample, sequenced in a study of blood T cell repertoires in COVID-19. Sequenced by immunoSEQ multiplex PCR; TCRdb stores in-frame clones only, minus some. The sample carries more than 200,000 clones, approximately 86% recorded once. Sequences were obtained from peripheral blood. Receptors were obtained from a man younger than 45 with active or convalescent COVID-19.

With regard to this clone: This sample also contains other DNA sequences that code for the same CDR3. The chain is built from TRBV4-1 and TRBJ1-6; D is perhaps TRBD1 (5 bases). This CDR3 has 17 residues. Germline CDR1 and CDR2: MGHRA and YSYEKL. Deletions cut 1 base from V and 0 bases from J, with 10 bases between. The CDR3 protein is CASSQGRASSYNSPLHF. CDR3 bases: TGCGCCAGCAGCCAAGGCAGGGCAAGCTCCTATAATTCACCCCTCCACTTT.

This chain uses TRBV4-1 with TRBJ2-1, with 8 nucleotides matching TRBD2. V gave up 4 bases and J gave up 4 bases; unmatched junction bases: 9. The CDR3 spans 16 residues. The germline V gene has CDR1 MGHRA and CDR2 YSYEKL. The CDR3 sequence: CASSPPFSGVYNEQFF. Here the CDR3 DNA reads TGCGCCAGCAGCCCACCATTTAGCGGGGTATACAATGAGCAGTTCTTC.

In DNA, the CDR3 is TGTGCCAGCAGAGCAGGTTACAATCAGCCCCAGCATTTT. This codes for CASRAGYNQPQHF. The chain has TRBV6-5 and TRBJ1-5; D is unresolved. Germline lookup yields CDR1 MNHEY and CDR2 SVGAGI. Trimming removed 6 bases at V and 3 bases at J, with 9 bases between. The CDR3 runs 13 residues.

The rearrangement joins TRBV5-1 to TRBJ2-3; the D gene is possibly TRBD2 (7 bases). CDR1 and CDR2 from the germline V gene are SGHRS and YFSETQ. Trimming left V 10 bases short and J 4 bases short, with 19 bases between. This CDR3 comprises 14 residues. Written as DNA, the CDR3 is TGCGCCCCAGGGTGCCCGGGGGGCTCAGATACGCAGTATTTT. Amino acid sequence: CAPGCPGGSDTQYF.

The CDR3 here is CASMTEHPEISYNEQFF. The CDR3, as DNA: TGTGCCAGCATGACAGAACACCCAGAGATATCCTACAATGAGCAGTTCTTC. V gene TRBV2 combines with J gene TRBJ2-1, with D possibly being TRBD1 (5 bases). With 7 bases removed from V and 1 base from J, the gap between germline ends came to 20 bases. From germline, CDR1 is SNHLY and CDR2 FYNNEI. This CDR3 spans 17 amino acids.

This chain connects TRBV18 to TRBJ2-5, with TRBD1 matching over 7 bases. CDR3 length: 18 amino acids. The V gene's germline CDR1 is KGHSH and CDR2 LQKENI. The junction had 16 bases not matched to a gene; V was cut back by 1 base and J by 5 bases. CDR3 residues: CASSPLVLGPDRFETQYF. The CDR3 DNA sequence: TGTGCCAGCTCACCACTCGTCCTCGGACCGGACAGGTTTGAGACCCAGTACTTC.